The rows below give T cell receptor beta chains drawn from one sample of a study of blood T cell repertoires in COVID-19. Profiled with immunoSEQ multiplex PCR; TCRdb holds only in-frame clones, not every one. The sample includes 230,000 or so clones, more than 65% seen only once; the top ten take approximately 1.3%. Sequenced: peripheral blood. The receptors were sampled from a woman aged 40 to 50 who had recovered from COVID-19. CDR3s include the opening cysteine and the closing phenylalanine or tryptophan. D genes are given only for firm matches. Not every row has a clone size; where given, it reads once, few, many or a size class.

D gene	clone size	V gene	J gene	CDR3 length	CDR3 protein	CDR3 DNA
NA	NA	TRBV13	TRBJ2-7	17	CASSLMSLGRNLVEQYF	TGTGCCAGCAGCTTAATGTCCTTGGGCAGGAATTTGGTCGAGCAGTACTTC
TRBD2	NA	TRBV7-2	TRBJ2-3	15	CASSLQAGDADTQYF	TGTGCCAGCAGCTTACAAGCGGGGGACGCAGATACGCAGTATTTT
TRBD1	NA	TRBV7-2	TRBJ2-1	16	CASSSSGQGSFNEQFF	TGTGCCAGCAGCTCGTCGGGACAGGGGTCATTCAATGAGCAGTTCTTC
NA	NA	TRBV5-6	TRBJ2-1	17	CASSLDSIQGHYNEQFF	TGTGCCAGCAGCTTGGATTCGATTCAGGGTCACTACAATGAGCAGTTCTTC
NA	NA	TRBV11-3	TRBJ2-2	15	CASSLNIGQPGELFF	TGTGCCAGCAGCTTAAATATTGGGCAGCCCGGGGAGCTGTTTTTT
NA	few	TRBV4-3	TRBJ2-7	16	CASSQDRTAGAYEQYF	TGCGCCAGCAGCCAAGATAGAACGGCGGGGGCTTACGAGCAGTACTTC
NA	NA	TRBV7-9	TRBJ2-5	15	CASSFLGGATETQYF	TGTGCCAGCAGCTTTCTTGGGGGGGCCACAGAGACCCAGTACTTC
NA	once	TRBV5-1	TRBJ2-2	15	CASSPGQTNTGELFF	TGCGCCAGCAGCCCCGGACAGACCAACACCGGGGAGCTGTTTTTT
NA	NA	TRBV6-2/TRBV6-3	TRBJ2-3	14	CASSSQGSTDTQYF	TGTGCCAGCAGTTCTCAGGGAAGCACAGATACGCAGTATTTT
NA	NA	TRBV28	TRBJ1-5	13	CASRIPGGEPQHF	TGTGCCAGCAGAATACCTGGGGGGGAGCCCCAGCATTTT
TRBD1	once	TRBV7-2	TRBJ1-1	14	CASSPGQGSAEAFF	TGTGCCAGCAGCCCGGGACAGGGAAGCGCTGAAGCTTTCTTT
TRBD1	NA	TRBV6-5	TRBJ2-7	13	CASRPTGVHEQYF	TGTGCCAGCAGGCCCACAGGGGTGCACGAGCAGTACTTC
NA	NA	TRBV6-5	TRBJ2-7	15	CASSYSGGRSYEQYF	TGTGCCAGCAGTTACTCGGGGGGGCGGTCCTACGAGCAGTACTTC
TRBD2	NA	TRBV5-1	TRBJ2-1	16	CASSVFGTSEYNEQFF	TGCGCCAGCAGCGTATTTGGGACTAGTGAGTACAATGAGCAGTTCTTC
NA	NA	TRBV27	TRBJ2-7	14	CASSDRPLFYEQYF	TGTGCCAGCTCCGACAGGCCCCTTTTCTACGAGCAGTACTTC
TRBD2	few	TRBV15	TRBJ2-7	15	CATSMMTSGNYEQYF	TGTGCCACCAGCATGATGACTAGCGGAAACTACGAGCAGTACTTC
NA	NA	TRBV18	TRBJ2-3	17	CASSPEFPSPASDTQYF	TGTGCCAGCTCACCCGAGTTCCCCTCTCCCGCGTCAGATACGCAGTATTTT
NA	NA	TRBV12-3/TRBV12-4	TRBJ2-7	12	CASSPDSYEQYF	TGTGCCAGCAGCCCGGACAGCTACGAGCAGTACTTC
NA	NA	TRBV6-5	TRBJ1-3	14	CASCRDITGNTIYF	TGTGCCAGCTGCAGGGATATAACTGGAAACACCATATATTTT
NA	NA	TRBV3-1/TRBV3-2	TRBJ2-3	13	CASSLNFGDTQYF	TGTGCCAGCAGCCTGAACTTCGGAGATACGCAGTATTTT
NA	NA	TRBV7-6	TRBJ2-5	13	CASSPLAQETQYF	TGTGCCAGCAGCCCATTGGCCCAAGAGACCCAGTACTTC
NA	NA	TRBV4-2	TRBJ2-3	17	CASSFHRETTGLDTQYF	TGTGCCAGCAGCTTTCATAGAGAAACAACAGGGTTAGATACGCAGTATTTT
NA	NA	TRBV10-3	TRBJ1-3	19	CAISETKPGGPSSGNTIYF	TGTGCCATCAGTGAGACAAAGCCGGGGGGCCCTAGCTCTGGAAACACCATATATTTT
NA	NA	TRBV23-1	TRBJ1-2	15	CASSQSRAANYGYTF	TGCGCCAGCAGTCAATCGAGGGCAGCCAACTATGGCTACACCTTC
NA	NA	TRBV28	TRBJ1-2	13	CASSNSDSAGYTF	TGTGCCAGCAGTAATTCGGACAGTGCAGGCTACACCTTC
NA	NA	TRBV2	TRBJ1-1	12	CASSEGDTAAFF	TGTGCCAGCAGTGAAGGCGACACGGCAGCTTTCTTT
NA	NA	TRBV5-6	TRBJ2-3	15	CASSLRVTSTDTQYF	TGTGCCAGCAGCTTGCGAGTAACTAGCACAGATACGCAGTATTTT
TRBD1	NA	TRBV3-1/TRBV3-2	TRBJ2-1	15	CASSLPGTDDNEQFF	TGTGCCAGCAGCCTCCCCGGGACAGACGACAATGAGCAGTTCTTC
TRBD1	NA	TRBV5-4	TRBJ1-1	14	CASSHRGRDTEAFF	TGTGCCAGCAGCCACAGGGGGCGCGACACTGAAGCTTTCTTT
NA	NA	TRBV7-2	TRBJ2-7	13	CASERGGTYEQYF	TGTGCCAGCGAGAGGGGGGGGACCTACGAGCAGTACTTC
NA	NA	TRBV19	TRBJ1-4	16	CASSTFRRDSSQKLFF	TGTGCCAGTAGTACTTTCCGCCGGGACTCGAGTCAAAAACTGTTTTTT
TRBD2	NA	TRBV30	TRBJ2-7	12	CAWSGGTYEQYF	TGTGCCTGGAGCGGGGGGACCTACGAGCAGTACTTC
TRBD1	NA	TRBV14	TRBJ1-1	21	CASSQEKGWEGTGVLNTEAFF	TGTGCCAGCAGCCAAGAAAAAGGATGGGAGGGGACAGGAGTTTTGAACACTGAAGCTTTCTTT
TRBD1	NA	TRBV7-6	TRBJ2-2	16	CASSLSGTVNTGELFF	TGTGCCAGCAGCCTCTCGGGGACAGTGAACACCGGGGAGCTGTTTTTT
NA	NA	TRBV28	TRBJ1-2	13	CASNPGTLGGYTF	TGTGCCAGCAACCCCGGGACACTGGGGGGCTACACCTTC
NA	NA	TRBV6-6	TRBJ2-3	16	CASSYAQGLYTDTQYF	TGTGCCAGCAGTTACGCGCAGGGCTTATACACAGATACGCAGTATTTT
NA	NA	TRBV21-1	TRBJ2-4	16	CASSKRAGGPKNIQYF	TGTGCCAGCAGCAAAAGAGCGGGGGGACCTAAAAACATTCAGTACTTC
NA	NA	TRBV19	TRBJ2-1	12	CASSSQGHEQFF	TGTGCCAGTAGTAGTCAGGGGCACGAGCAGTTCTTC
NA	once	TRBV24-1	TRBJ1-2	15	CATSDSGGAHYGYTF	TGTGCCACCAGTGATTCCGGGGGGGCGCACTATGGCTACACCTTC
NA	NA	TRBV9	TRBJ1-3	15	CASSGSTVSGNTIYF	TGTGCCAGCAGCGGATCAACAGTCTCTGGAAACACCATATATTTT
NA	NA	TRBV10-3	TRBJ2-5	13	CAIRTGTSETQYF	TGTGCCATCAGAACAGGGACGTCAGAGACCCAGTACTTC
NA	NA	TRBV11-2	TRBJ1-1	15	CASSLDGRTNTEAFF	TGTGCCAGCAGCTTAGATGGCAGAACCAACACTGAAGCTTTCTTT
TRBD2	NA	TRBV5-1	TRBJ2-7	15	CASSSTRGGVYEQYF	TGCGCCAGCAGCTCGACCCGGGGGGGAGTCTACGAGCAGTACTTC
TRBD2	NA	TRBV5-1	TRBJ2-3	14	CASSLGLAGDTQYF	TGCGCCAGCAGCTTGGGACTAGCCGGAGATACGCAGTATTTT
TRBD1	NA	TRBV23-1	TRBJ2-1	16	CASSLSFGTGYNEQFF	TGCGCCAGCAGTCTCTCGTTTGGGACAGGGTACAATGAGCAGTTCTTC
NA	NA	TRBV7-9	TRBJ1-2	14	CASSLPPRDNGYTF	TGTGCCAGCAGCTTACCCCCCCGGGACAATGGCTACACCTTC